A single sample is the source of the 8 T cell receptor beta chains below, sequenced in a study of CD8+CD57+ T cells in acquired aplastic anemia. By flow cytometry, patients selected for sequencing had shown an expansion of CD8+CD57+ cells. Genomic DNA constituted the template upon which TCR beta VDJ and CDR3 profiling was performed. MiXCR, applied by TCRdb to the reads, yields one record per CDR3 protein. There are roughly 260,000 distinct CDR3 sequences in the sample; more than 40% occur only once, and roughly 8% lies in the top ten. The sample consisted of sorted CD4+, CD8+, or CD8+CD57+ T cells (not recorded which) from PBMCs. These receptors were taken from a human donor with aplastic anemia.

The rearrangement uses TRBV2 and TRBJ2-7; no definite D call. The CDR3 runs 13 residues. Trimming took 6 bases from V and 2 from J, leaving 11 bases between them. Germline values: CDR1 SNHLY, CDR2 FYNNEI. The CDR3 bases are TGTGCCAGCAGGGGTGACACTACCTACGAGCAGTACTTC. Its protein is CASRGDTTYEQYF.

V and J are TRBV6-5 and TRBJ2-2; TRBD1 aligns across 12 bases. Germline loops: CDR1 MNHEY, CDR2 SVGAGI. This CDR3 is 18 amino acids long. J lost 7 bases, V lost 2 bases, and 11 bases had no gene match. In DNA form, the CDR3 reads TGTGCCAGCAGTTACAATGCTCGGGACAGGGGGCGATTCGGGGAGCTGTTTTTT. Its protein is CASSYNARDRGRFGELFF.

The gene calls are TRBV20-1 and TRBJ1-5, with 9 bases lining up with TRBD1. V lost 3 bases to trimming and J lost 2 bases; unmatched junction nucleotides: 11. The CDR3 has 17 residues. CDR1 is DFQATT, CDR2 SNEGSKA, per germline (reference sequence). The CDR3 is CSARGDRAAGGNQPQHF. In DNA, the CDR3 is TGCAGTGCTAGGGGGGACAGGGCGGCAGGGGGCAATCAGCCCCAGCATTTT.

This clonotype was observed at least ten times. As DNA, the CDR3 is TGTGCCAGTGGAGGGACAGGGAACACTGAAGCTTTCTTT. Translated, it gives CASGGTGNTEAFF. V and J are TRBV19 and TRBJ1-1; 8 bases fit TRBD1. Germline trimming cut 8 bases from V and 1 base from J; bases unmatched to any gene: 3. Per germline, CDR1 LNHDA and CDR2 SQIVND (reference sequence). The length of the CDR3 is 13 residues.

The gene calls are TRBV10-2 and TRBJ1-1; tentative D call: TRBD1 (6 bases). The CDR3 runs 13 residues. V shed 6 bases and J shed 5 bases, with 13 bases lying between them. Germline V CDR1 and CDR2: WSHSY, SAAADI. This CDR3 is CASRQGIKTEAFF. In DNA, the CDR3 is TGCGCCAGCAGACAGGGAATTAAGACTGAAGCTTTCTTT.

Notes on this clonotype: A read error may be the cause here, since a much bigger clone is one base away. This rearrangement joins TRBV15 to TRBJ2-7; no firm D call. CDR3 length: 14 residues. CDR1 LNHNV and CDR2 YYDKDF come from the germline V gene (reference sequence). CDR3 bases: TGTGCCATCAGCAGAGCCCAGTCCGTTTTAGAGCAGTACTTC. Translation: CAISRAQSVLEQYF. Based on the CDR3 plus reference TRBV15 and TRBJ2-7, the full variable domain is DAMVIQNPRYQVTQFGKPVTLSCSQTLNHNVMYWYQQKSSQAPKLLFHYYDKDFNNEADTPDNFQSRRPNTSFCFLDIRSPGLGDTAMYLCAISRAQSVLEQYFGPGTRLTVT.

This chain links TRBV12-5 with TRBJ2-3; 8 bases agree with TRBD2. J was trimmed by 2 bases and V by 5 bases; bases with no gene match: 9. CDR3 length: 16 amino acids. Per germline, CDR1 LGHNT and CDR2 FRNRAP. CDR3 loop: CASGPGPGGDTDTQYF. The CDR3 DNA sequence: TGTGCTAGTGGTCCCGGGCCGGGGGGGGACACAGATACGCAGTATTTT. Looking up the rest from reference TRBV12-5 and TRBJ2-3 gives the full variable domain: DARVTQTPRHKVTEMGQEVTMRCQPILGHNTVFWYRQTMMQGLELLAYFRNRAPLDDSGMPKDRFSAEMPDATLATLKIQPSEPRDSAVYFCASGPGPGGDTDTQYFGPGTRLTVL.

This clonotype was observed many times. The rearrangement joins TRBV28 to TRBJ2-7; 9 bases fit TRBD1. The CDR3 totals 14 residues. The V gene end was trimmed by 6 bases and the J gene end by 2 bases; junction bases not matched to a gene: 5. The germline gives CDR1 MDHEN, CDR2 SYDVKM. Here the CDR3 reads CASSLGQGPYEQYF. CDR3 coding DNA: TGTGCCAGCAGCCTAGGACAGGGGCCCTACGAGCAGTACTTC.